This T cell receptor beta chain was recovered during a study of blood T cell repertoires in COVID-19. TCRdb keeps only in-frame clones here, not all; method: immunoSEQ multiplex PCR. Counted here are 95,000 to 120,000 clones, 80% to 90% occurring once; the ten biggest clones make up under 2.5%. Germline values: CDR1 SGHAT, CDR2 FQNNGV. CDR3 length: 16 residues. V trimming: 8 bases; J trimming: 7 bases; junction bases outside the gene matches: 18. The J gene is TRBJ2-5, the V gene TRBV11-2, with 8 bases aligning to TRBD2. Sequencing was carried out using peripheral blood. This TCR derives from a human donor in a cohort sampled during active COVID-19. CDR3 in amino acids: CASGPGRVPLAGTQYF. The CDR3 coding sequence is TGTGCCAGCGGACCCGGGAGGGTACCTCTCGCGGGGACCCAGTACTTC.